Listed below are T cell receptor beta chains from one sample, sequenced in a study of T cells in Graves' hyperthyroidism and ophthalmopathy. TCRdb processed the multiplex PCR reads anew with MiXCR; each CDR3 protein has one entry. Here the sample spans around 60,000 distinct CDR3 sequences, 40% to 55% being singletons. The sequencing input was blood. These receptors were obtained from a woman younger than 45 with Graves' ophthalmopathy. CDR3s include the opening cysteine and the closing phenylalanine or tryptophan. Fields, in order: D gene, J gene, V gene, clone size, CDR3 DNA, CDR3 protein. D genes are given only for firm matches. The size entry is marked missing in some rows and otherwise reads once, few, many or a size class.

d_call: NA; j_call: TRBJ1-5; v_call: TRBV30; clone_size: few; cdr3_nt: TGTGCCTGGAGTGTACGAGGGACTCCAAATCAGCCCCAGCATTTT; cdr3_aa: CAWSVRGTPNQPQHF
d_call: NA; j_call: TRBJ2-2; v_call: TRBV12-3/TRBV12-4; clone_size: many; cdr3_nt: TGTGCCAGCAGGGCCGGACTGTCGAACACCGGGGAGCTGTTTTTT; cdr3_aa: CASRAGLSNTGELFF
d_call: TRBD1; j_call: TRBJ2-3; v_call: TRBV7-9; clone_size: NA; cdr3_nt: TGTGCCAGCAGCCCAGGGGGATTAGCGCAGTATTTT; cdr3_aa: CASSPGGLAQYF
d_call: TRBD1; j_call: TRBJ1-4; v_call: TRBV7-9; clone_size: NA; cdr3_nt: TGTGCCAGCAGCTCCGGGACAGAGGGTGAAAAACTGTTTTTT; cdr3_aa: CASSSGTEGEKLFF
d_call: NA; j_call: TRBJ2-5; v_call: TRBV7-8; clone_size: once; cdr3_nt: TGTGCCAGCAGCCCGACGACATCCCAAGAGACCCAGTACTTC; cdr3_aa: CASSPTTSQETQYF
d_call: TRBD1; j_call: TRBJ1-6; v_call: TRBV12-3/TRBV12-4; clone_size: NA; cdr3_nt: TGTGCCAGCAGTGACCAGGGGGTCGATTCACCCCTCCACTTT; cdr3_aa: CASSDQGVDSPLHF
d_call: NA; j_call: TRBJ2-1; v_call: TRBV11-2; clone_size: many; cdr3_nt: TGTGCCAGCAGCTTTGGGCTAGAGTCCTACAATGAGCAGTTCTTC; cdr3_aa: CASSFGLESYNEQFF
d_call: NA; j_call: TRBJ1-2; v_call: TRBV9; clone_size: NA; cdr3_nt: TGTGCCAGCAGCGTAGCTGGGGACGGAGGAAACACCTTC; cdr3_aa: CASSVAGDGGNTF
d_call: NA; j_call: TRBJ2-7; v_call: TRBV28; clone_size: many; cdr3_nt: TGTGCCAGCAACCCCGGGCCCCCCTACGAGCAGTACTTC; cdr3_aa: CASNPGPPYEQYF
d_call: TRBD1; j_call: TRBJ1-5; v_call: TRBV4-1; clone_size: many; cdr3_nt: TGCGCCAGCAGCCTCAGACAGGGAGGAGGTCAGCCCCAGCATTTT; cdr3_aa: CASSLRQGGGQPQHF
d_call: NA; j_call: TRBJ2-5; v_call: TRBV3-1; clone_size: many; cdr3_nt: TGTGCCAGCAGCCAATCTCATGGGGGCGAGGAGACCCAGTACTTC; cdr3_aa: CASSQSHGGEETQYF
d_call: NA; j_call: TRBJ1-2; v_call: TRBV5-1; clone_size: many; cdr3_nt: TGCGCCAGCAGTTCGGACAGAGTGAACTATGGCTACACCTTC; cdr3_aa: CASSSDRVNYGYTF
d_call: TRBD1; j_call: TRBJ1-1; v_call: TRBV7-2; clone_size: many; cdr3_nt: TGTGCCAGCAGCTTAGTATCAGGGGGCACTGAAGCTTTCTTT; cdr3_aa: CASSLVSGGTEAFF
d_call: NA; j_call: TRBJ1-2; v_call: TRBV12-3/TRBV12-4; clone_size: many; cdr3_nt: TGTGCCAGCAGCCAGGGAAACTATGGCTACACCTTC; cdr3_aa: CASSQGNYGYTF
d_call: TRBD2; j_call: TRBJ2-3; v_call: TRBV24-1; clone_size: NA; cdr3_nt: TGTGCCACCAGTGGGACTAGCGGGCCCTGCACAGATACGCAGTATTTT; cdr3_aa: CATSGTSGPCTDTQYF
d_call: NA; j_call: TRBJ2-1; v_call: TRBV28; clone_size: few; cdr3_nt: TGTGCCAGCAGTTTAGCGGGGGCTAATTCCTACAATGAGCAGTTCTTC; cdr3_aa: CASSLAGANSYNEQFF
d_call: NA; j_call: TRBJ2-7; v_call: TRBV9; clone_size: NA; cdr3_nt: TGTGCCAGCAGCGGGAGTCCCACGGGTGAGCAGTACTTC; cdr3_aa: CASSGSPTGEQYF
d_call: NA; j_call: TRBJ1-4; v_call: TRBV7-8; clone_size: many; cdr3_nt: TGTGCCAGCAGCTTAGGCGGTTGGGGAGCGGCTAATGAAAAACTGTTTTTT; cdr3_aa: CASSLGGWGAANEKLFF
d_call: TRBD2; j_call: TRBJ2-1; v_call: TRBV9; clone_size: many; cdr3_nt: TGTGCCAGCAGCCTCCGCGCTAGCGGGGTCTACAATGAGCAGTTCTTC; cdr3_aa: CASSLRASGVYNEQFF
d_call: TRBD1; j_call: TRBJ1-2; v_call: TRBV7-3; clone_size: NA; cdr3_nt: TGTGCCAGCAGCCCGGGACAGGGCTCCAACTATGGCTACACCTTC; cdr3_aa: CASSPGQGSNYGYTF
d_call: NA; j_call: TRBJ1-1; v_call: TRBV5-5; clone_size: once; cdr3_nt: TGTGCCAGCACGGGCAGGGGATGGAACACGGTAGCTTTCTTT; cdr3_aa: CASTGRGWNTVAFF
d_call: NA; j_call: TRBJ1-2; v_call: TRBV13; clone_size: NA; cdr3_nt: TGTGCCAGCACTATAGAGGGGGTTTATGGCTACACCTTC; cdr3_aa: CASTIEGVYGYTF
d_call: TRBD1; j_call: TRBJ2-1; v_call: TRBV10-1; clone_size: many; cdr3_nt: TGCGCCAGCAGTGATATGACAGGGAGCTCCTACAATGAGCAGTTCTTC; cdr3_aa: CASSDMTGSSYNEQFF
d_call: NA; j_call: TRBJ2-2; v_call: TRBV12-3/TRBV12-4; clone_size: many; cdr3_nt: TGTGCCAGCAGTAAACTGCAGGCCGGGGAGCTGTTTTTT; cdr3_aa: CASSKLQAGELFF
d_call: TRBD2; j_call: TRBJ2-7; v_call: TRBV30; clone_size: NA; cdr3_nt: TGTGCCTGGGGACTAGCGGGAACTGGAGGCGAGCAGTACTTC; cdr3_aa: CAWGLAGTGGEQYF
d_call: TRBD1; j_call: TRBJ2-7; v_call: TRBV28; clone_size: few; cdr3_nt: TGTGCCAGCAGCCCCACCCCGACAGGGGTGGGCGAGCAGTACTTC; cdr3_aa: CASSPTPTGVGEQYF
d_call: NA; j_call: TRBJ2-3; v_call: TRBV5-1; clone_size: NA; cdr3_nt: TGCGCCAGCAGCTTGGACGGGACACCCGTCACTGGAAACACAGATACGCAGTATTTT; cdr3_aa: CASSLDGTPVTGNTDTQYF
d_call: TRBD2; j_call: TRBJ2-1; v_call: TRBV7-2; clone_size: NA; cdr3_nt: TGTACCAGCAGCCCCCGAGGAGCGGGAGGGCCAGGGGGTGAGCAGTTCTTC; cdr3_aa: CTSSPRGAGGPGGEQFF
d_call: TRBD2; j_call: TRBJ2-5; v_call: TRBV5-4; clone_size: many; cdr3_nt: TGTGCCAGCAGCTTGGGTTTAGCGGGGGGTACTGAGACCCAGTACTTC; cdr3_aa: CASSLGLAGGTETQYF
d_call: NA; j_call: TRBJ1-2; v_call: TRBV6-5; clone_size: many; cdr3_nt: TGTGCCAGCAAATTGACAGTTAACTATGGCTACACCTTC; cdr3_aa: CASKLTVNYGYTF
d_call: NA; j_call: TRBJ2-5; v_call: TRBV7-2; clone_size: NA; cdr3_nt: TGTGCCAGCAGCCCGATAGCGGAGACCCAGTACTTC; cdr3_aa: CASSPIAETQYF
d_call: NA; j_call: TRBJ2-1; v_call: TRBV10-3; clone_size: NA; cdr3_nt: TGTGCCATCAGGAGGGCCGGCAACGAGCAGTCCTTC; cdr3_aa: CAIRRAGNEQSF
d_call: TRBD1; j_call: TRBJ1-1; v_call: TRBV7-3; clone_size: NA; cdr3_nt: TGTGCCAGCAGCCTGACAGGGACGAACACGGAAGCTTTCTTT; cdr3_aa: CASSLTGTNTEAFF
d_call: NA; j_call: TRBJ2-1; v_call: TRBV2; clone_size: NA; cdr3_nt: TGTGCCAGCAGTGGAGCGGGCAATGAGCAGTTCTTC; cdr3_aa: CASSGAGNEQFF
d_call: TRBD1; j_call: TRBJ1-2; v_call: TRBV6-1; clone_size: NA; cdr3_nt: TGTGCCAGCACGGGACAGGGGGCGGGGAGCTACACCTTC; cdr3_aa: CASTGQGAGSYTF
d_call: NA; j_call: TRBJ2-3; v_call: TRBV28; clone_size: NA; cdr3_nt: TGTGCCAGCAGTGGTGACCCCGGGGAAAGCACAGATACGCAGTATTTT; cdr3_aa: CASSGDPGESTDTQYF
d_call: TRBD1; j_call: TRBJ1-2; v_call: TRBV19; clone_size: NA; cdr3_nt: TGTGCCAGTACAATGGGGACAGGGGTTTATGGCTACACCTTC; cdr3_aa: CASTMGTGVYGYTF
d_call: NA; j_call: TRBJ2-5; v_call: TRBV10-3; clone_size: many; cdr3_nt: TGTGCCATCAGTGTCAGACAGGGGGCGTTAGCGGGAGGGAGGCCCTCCGATATAGAGACCCAGTACTTC; cdr3_aa: CAISVRQGALAGGRPSDIETQYF
d_call: NA; j_call: TRBJ2-7; v_call: TRBV6-9; clone_size: many; cdr3_nt: TGTGCCAGCAGTTATTGGTGGGCGACGGGAGCGCACTCCTACGAGCAGTACTTC; cdr3_aa: CASSYWWATGAHSYEQYF
d_call: NA; j_call: TRBJ1-2; v_call: TRBV6-1; clone_size: many; cdr3_nt: TGTGCCAGCAGTAAAAGTCCAGTAAACTATGGCTACACCTTC; cdr3_aa: CASSKSPVNYGYTF
d_call: TRBD1; j_call: TRBJ2-7; v_call: TRBV7-9; clone_size: NA; cdr3_nt: TGTGCCAGCAGCCGAGGGACAGACTCCTACGAGCAGTACTTC; cdr3_aa: CASSRGTDSYEQYF
d_call: TRBD2; j_call: TRBJ2-1; v_call: TRBV5-6; clone_size: many; cdr3_nt: TGTGCCAGCAGCTTGGGGGCTAGCGGAAACAATGAGCAGTTCTTC; cdr3_aa: CASSLGASGNNEQFF
d_call: TRBD1; j_call: TRBJ1-1; v_call: TRBV7-9; clone_size: many; cdr3_nt: TGTGCCAGCAGCTTAGGGGCGGACAGGGTCGCTGAAGCTTTCTTT; cdr3_aa: CASSLGADRVAEAFF
d_call: NA; j_call: TRBJ2-7; v_call: TRBV7-9; clone_size: NA; cdr3_nt: TGTGCCATCAAGGGGGGGACCTACGAGCAGTACTTC; cdr3_aa: CAIKGGTYEQYF
d_call: TRBD2; j_call: TRBJ2-7; v_call: TRBV24-1; clone_size: many; cdr3_nt: TGTGCCACCAGTGCGGGACTAGCGGGAGCTCCTCACTTACCGGACGAGCAGTACTTC; cdr3_aa: CATSAGLAGAPHLPDEQYF
d_call: TRBD1; j_call: TRBJ2-3; v_call: TRBV14; clone_size: many; cdr3_nt: TGTGCCAGCAGCCAAGATGGGACAGCGAACACAGATACGCAGTATTTT; cdr3_aa: CASSQDGTANTDTQYF
d_call: NA; j_call: TRBJ2-7; v_call: TRBV14; clone_size: NA; cdr3_nt: TGTGCCAGCTCGAAGGGTAACTACGAGCAGTACTTC; cdr3_aa: CASSKGNYEQYF
d_call: NA; j_call: TRBJ1-6; v_call: TRBV7-9; clone_size: NA; cdr3_nt: TGTGCCAGCAGCCCCGGGGGCGGCGGGTCACCCCTCCACTTT; cdr3_aa: CASSPGGGGSPLHF
d_call: NA; j_call: TRBJ2-1; v_call: TRBV12-3/TRBV12-4; clone_size: NA; cdr3_nt: NA; cdr3_aa: CASTGQSLNEAFFGQGTYKEQFF
d_call: NA; j_call: TRBJ1-1; v_call: TRBV7-9; clone_size: NA; cdr3_nt: TGTGCCAGCAGCCACTCGGGACGGGAGGGTACTGAAGCTTTCTTT; cdr3_aa: CASSHSGREGTEAFF
d_call: NA; j_call: TRBJ2-1; v_call: TRBV7-2; clone_size: NA; cdr3_nt: TGTGCCGGCGGACAGACTAGTAGCTACAGTGAGCAGTTCTTC; cdr3_aa: CAGGQTSSYSEQFF
d_call: NA; j_call: TRBJ2-5; v_call: TRBV5-5; clone_size: many; cdr3_nt: TGTGCCAGCAGCTTGGCGTCCGCACCTTTGAGAGAGACCCAGTACTTC; cdr3_aa: CASSLASAPLRETQYF
d_call: TRBD2; j_call: TRBJ2-1; v_call: TRBV11-3; clone_size: many; cdr3_nt: TGTGCCAGCAGCTTAGATCCGTGGAGCGGGAGACACAATGAGCAGTTCTTC; cdr3_aa: CASSLDPWSGRHNEQFF
d_call: NA; j_call: TRBJ2-7; v_call: TRBV28; clone_size: many; cdr3_nt: TGTGCCAGTAGCATCTTATCCTACGAGCAGTACTTC; cdr3_aa: CASSILSYEQYF
d_call: TRBD1; j_call: TRBJ2-3; v_call: TRBV7-2; clone_size: NA; cdr3_nt: TGTGCCAGCAGCCCCGCGGGACAGGGTGCGCTGGATACGCAGTATTTT; cdr3_aa: CASSPAGQGALDTQYF
d_call: TRBD2; j_call: TRBJ2-5; v_call: TRBV2; clone_size: NA; cdr3_nt: TGTGCCACCGAACCGACTAGCGGGAGGGCCCAGTACTTC; cdr3_aa: CATEPTSGRAQYF
d_call: TRBD1; j_call: TRBJ2-7; v_call: TRBV27; clone_size: NA; cdr3_nt: TGTGCCAGCAGTTTTTCCGGGACAGGGGTCAACGAGCAGTACTTC; cdr3_aa: CASSFSGTGVNEQYF
d_call: NA; j_call: TRBJ2-6; v_call: TRBV20-1; clone_size: NA; cdr3_nt: TGCAGTGCTAGAGTCTCTGGGGCCAACGTCCTGACTTTC; cdr3_aa: CSARVSGANVLTF
d_call: NA; j_call: TRBJ2-4; v_call: TRBV24-1; clone_size: NA; cdr3_nt: TGTGCCACCAGTGAGCCGGTAGCTACGCACAAAAACATTCAGTACTTC; cdr3_aa: CATSEPVATHKNIQYF
d_call: TRBD2; j_call: TRBJ2-1; v_call: TRBV25-1; clone_size: NA; cdr3_nt: TGTGCCAGCAGTGAACTTCGGCTAGCGGGAGAAGGGAATGAGCAGTTCTTC; cdr3_aa: CASSELRLAGEGNEQFF